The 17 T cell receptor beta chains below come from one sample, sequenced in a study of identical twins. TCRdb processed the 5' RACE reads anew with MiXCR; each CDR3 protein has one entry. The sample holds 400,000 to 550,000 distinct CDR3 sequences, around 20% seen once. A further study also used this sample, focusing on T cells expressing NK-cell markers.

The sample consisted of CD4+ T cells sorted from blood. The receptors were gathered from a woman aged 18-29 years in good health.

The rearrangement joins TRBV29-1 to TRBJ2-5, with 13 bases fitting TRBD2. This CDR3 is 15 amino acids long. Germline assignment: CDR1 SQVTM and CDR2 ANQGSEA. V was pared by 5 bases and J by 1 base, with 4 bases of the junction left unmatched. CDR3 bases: TGCAGCGTTACCCGGACTAGCGGGGGCCAAGAGACCCAGTACTTC. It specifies CSVTRTSGGQETQYF.

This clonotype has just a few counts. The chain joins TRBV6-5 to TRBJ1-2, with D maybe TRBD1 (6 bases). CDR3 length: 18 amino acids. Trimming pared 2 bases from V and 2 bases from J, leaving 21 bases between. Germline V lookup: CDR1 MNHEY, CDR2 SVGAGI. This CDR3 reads CASSYDSQGQAPNYGYTF. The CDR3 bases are TGTGCCAGCAGTTACGATTCGCAGGGGCAGGCCCCAAACTATGGCTACACCTTC.

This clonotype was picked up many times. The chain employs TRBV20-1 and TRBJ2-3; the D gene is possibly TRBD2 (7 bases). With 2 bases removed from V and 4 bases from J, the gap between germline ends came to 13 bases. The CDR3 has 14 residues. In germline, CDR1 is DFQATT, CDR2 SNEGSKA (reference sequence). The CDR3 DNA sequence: TGCAGTGCTAGACGGGGGGCGGGACCAGATACGCAGTATTTT. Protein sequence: CSARRGAGPDTQYF.

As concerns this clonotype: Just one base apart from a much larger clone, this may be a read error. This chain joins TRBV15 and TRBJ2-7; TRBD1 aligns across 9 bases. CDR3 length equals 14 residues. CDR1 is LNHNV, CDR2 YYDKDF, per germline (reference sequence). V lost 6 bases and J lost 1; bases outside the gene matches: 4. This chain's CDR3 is CATSRDRASYEQYF. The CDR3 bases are TGTGCCACCAGTAGGGACAGGGCATCCTACGAGCAGTACTTC.

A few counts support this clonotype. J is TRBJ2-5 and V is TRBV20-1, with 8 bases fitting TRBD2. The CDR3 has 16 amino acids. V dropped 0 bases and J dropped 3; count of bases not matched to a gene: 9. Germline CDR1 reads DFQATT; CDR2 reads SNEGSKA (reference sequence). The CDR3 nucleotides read TGCAGTGCTAGAGATTGGGCGGGAGGATCTAAAGAGACCCAGTACTTC. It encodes CSARDWAGGSKETQYF.

This chain's CDR3 is CASSLGSGVVEAFF. The CDR3, as DNA: TGCGCCAGCAGCTTGGGGTCGGGGGTGGTTGAAGCTTTCTTT. The V call is TRBV5-1, the J call TRBJ1-1, with D possibly matching TRBD1 (5 bases). V shed 0 bases and J shed 7 bases, with 13 bases lying between them. This CDR3 comprises 14 residues. The germline V gene has CDR1 SGHRS and CDR2 YFSETQ.

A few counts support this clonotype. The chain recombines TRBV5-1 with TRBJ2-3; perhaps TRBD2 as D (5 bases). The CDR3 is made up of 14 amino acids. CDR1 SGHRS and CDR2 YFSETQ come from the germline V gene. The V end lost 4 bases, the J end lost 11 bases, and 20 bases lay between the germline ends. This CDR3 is CASSPEGWTQEQYF. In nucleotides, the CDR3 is TGCGCCAGCAGCCCGGAAGGATGGACTCAGGAGCAGTATTTT.

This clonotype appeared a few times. The CDR3: CASTLLGDSSYEQYF. CDR3 nucleotide sequence: TGTGCCAGCACCCTACTCGGGGACAGCTCCTACGAGCAGTACTTC. This chain uses TRBV7-2 with TRBJ2-7, with 7 bases matching TRBD1. The CDR3 has 15 amino acids. Germline V lookup: CDR1 SGHTA, CDR2 FQGNSA. V shed 7 bases, J shed 0 bases, and the junction held 9 bases outside the gene matches.

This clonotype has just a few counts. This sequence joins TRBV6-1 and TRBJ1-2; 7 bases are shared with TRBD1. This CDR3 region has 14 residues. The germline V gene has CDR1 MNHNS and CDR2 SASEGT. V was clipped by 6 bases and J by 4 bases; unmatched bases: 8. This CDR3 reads CASRFREGAYGYTF. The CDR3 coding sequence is TGTGCCAGCAGATTCAGGGAGGGGGCCTATGGCTACACCTTC.

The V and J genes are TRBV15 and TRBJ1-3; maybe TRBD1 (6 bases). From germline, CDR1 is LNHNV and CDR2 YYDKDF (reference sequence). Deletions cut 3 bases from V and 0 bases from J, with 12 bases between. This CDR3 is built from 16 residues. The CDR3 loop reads CATSSRQAFSGNTIYF. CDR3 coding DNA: TGTGCCACCAGCAGCCGACAGGCCTTCTCTGGAAACACCATATATTTT. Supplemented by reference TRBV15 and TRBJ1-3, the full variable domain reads DAMVIQNPRYQVTQFGKPVTLSCSQTLNHNVMYWYQQKSSQAPKLLFHYYDKDFNNEADTPDNFQSRRPNTSFCFLDIRSPGLGDTAMYLCATSSRQAFSGNTIYFGEGSWLTVV.

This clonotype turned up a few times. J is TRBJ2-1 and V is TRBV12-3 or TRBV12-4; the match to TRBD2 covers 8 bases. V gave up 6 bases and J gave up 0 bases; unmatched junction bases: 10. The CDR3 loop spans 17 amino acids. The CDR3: CASSFRWLAGSYNEQFF. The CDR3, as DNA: TGTGCCAGCAGCTTCCGCTGGCTAGCGGGCTCCTACAATGAGCAGTTCTTC.

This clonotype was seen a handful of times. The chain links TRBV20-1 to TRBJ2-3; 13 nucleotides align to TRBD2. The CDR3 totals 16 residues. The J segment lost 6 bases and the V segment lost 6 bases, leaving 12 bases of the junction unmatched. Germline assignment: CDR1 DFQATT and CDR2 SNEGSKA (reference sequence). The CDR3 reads CSAPKLAGGPGDTQYF. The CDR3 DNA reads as TGCAGTGCGCCTAAACTAGCGGGGGGGCCTGGGGATACGCAGTATTTT.

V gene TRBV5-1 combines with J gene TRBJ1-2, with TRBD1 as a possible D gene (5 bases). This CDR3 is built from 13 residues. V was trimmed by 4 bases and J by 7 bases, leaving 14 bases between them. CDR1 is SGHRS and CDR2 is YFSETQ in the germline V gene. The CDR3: CASSAGPFPGYTF. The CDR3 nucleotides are TGCGCCAGCAGCGCAGGGCCCTTCCCTGGCTACACCTTC.

In nucleotides, the CDR3 is TGTGCCAGCAGTTACTCGAGGACAGGGTTCGCAGATACGCAGTATTTT. Translation: CASSYSRTGFADTQYF. The V call is TRBV6-5, the J call TRBJ2-3, with 8 positions matching TRBD1. Trimming at V came to 0 bases and at J to 4 bases, leaving 6 bases not matched to a gene. CDR1 and CDR2 from the germline V gene are MNHEY and SVGAGI. The CDR3 length is 16 residues.

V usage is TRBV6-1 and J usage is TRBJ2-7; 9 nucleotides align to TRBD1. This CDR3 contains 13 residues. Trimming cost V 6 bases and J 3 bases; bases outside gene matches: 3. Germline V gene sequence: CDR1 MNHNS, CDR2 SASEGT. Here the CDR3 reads CASSRDRDYEQYF. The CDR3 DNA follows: TGTGCCAGCAGCCGGGACAGGGACTACGAGCAGTACTTC.

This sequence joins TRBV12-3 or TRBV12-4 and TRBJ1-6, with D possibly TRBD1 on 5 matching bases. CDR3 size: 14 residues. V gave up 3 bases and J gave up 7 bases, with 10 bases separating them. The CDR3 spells CASSLRGLNSPLHF. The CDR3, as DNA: TGTGCCAGCAGTTTGCGGGGACTAAATTCACCCCTCCACTTT.

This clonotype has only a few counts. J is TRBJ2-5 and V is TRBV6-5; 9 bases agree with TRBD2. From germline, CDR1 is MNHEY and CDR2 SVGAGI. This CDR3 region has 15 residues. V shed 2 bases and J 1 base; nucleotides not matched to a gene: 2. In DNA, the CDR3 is TGTGCCAGCAGTTACCGCGGGGGGGGCCAAGAGACCCAGTACTTC. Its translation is CASSYRGGGQETQYF.